Presented here are 5 T cell receptor beta chains from one specimen sequenced in a study of T cell repertoires in cytomegalovirus infection. Each CDR3 protein is one row after TCRdb ran MiXCR on the reads. This table has just over 300,000 distinct CDR3 sequences, around a sixth appearing once. The sample comprised PBMCs. The receptors shown here come from a human donor in good health (CMV status not recorded). Some clones in this sample may be carry-over from other donors' samples.

Ten or more counts support this clonotype. The genes are TRBV7-2 and TRBJ2-5; D may correspond to TRBD1 or TRBD2 (5 bases each). Trimming took 1 base from V and 4 from J, leaving 10 bases between them. The CDR3 is made up of 14 amino acids. Germline CDR1 SGHTA, CDR2 FQGNSA. This CDR3 reads CASSLVWGPETQYF. In DNA form, the CDR3 reads TGTGCCAGCAGCTTAGTTTGGGGACCAGAGACCCAGTACTTC.

J is TRBJ1-2 and V is TRBV18; D gene uncertain. Trimming stripped 6 bases from V and 1 base from J, with 15 bases between. There are 15 residues in the CDR3. The germline CDR1 and CDR2 sequences are KGHSH and LQKENI. The CDR3 is CASSQGLQLNYGYTF. DNA for the CDR3: TGTGCCAGCTCCCAAGGACTCCAACTTAACTATGGCTACACCTTC.

This clonotype was seen only a few times. The chain recombines TRBV19 with TRBJ2-5; 7 bases fit TRBD1. There are 16 residues in the CDR3. The germline CDR1 and CDR2 sequences are LNHDA and SQIVND (reference sequence). The J segment lost 2 bases and the V segment lost 5 bases, leaving 11 bases of the junction unmatched. The CDR3 DNA follows: TGTGCCAGTAGTGTCGAACAGGGGAACATTCAAGAGACCCAGTACTTC. Its protein is CASSVEQGNIQETQYF.

This clonotype was recorded many times. The chain links TRBV12-3 or TRBV12-4 to TRBJ2-3; D ambiguous. This CDR3 has 15 amino acids. The V gene lost 7 bases and the J gene lost 6 bases, with 20 bases spanning the gap. The CDR3 nucleotides read TGTGCCAGCACCCTGGCACCAATGGGCATGGATACGCAGTATTTT. It encodes CASTLAPMGMDTQYF.

The table lists this clonotype with many counts. The chain combines TRBV7-2 with TRBJ2-3, with unresolved D. The ends were cut back, 2 bases at V and 3 bases at J, with 9 bases in the middle. The germline CDR1 and CDR2 sequences are SGHTA and FQGNSA. This CDR3 has 14 amino acids. The CDR3 loop reads CASSLNWQTDTQYF. CDR3 in DNA: TGTGCCAGCAGCTTAAACTGGCAGACAGATACGCAGTATTTT.